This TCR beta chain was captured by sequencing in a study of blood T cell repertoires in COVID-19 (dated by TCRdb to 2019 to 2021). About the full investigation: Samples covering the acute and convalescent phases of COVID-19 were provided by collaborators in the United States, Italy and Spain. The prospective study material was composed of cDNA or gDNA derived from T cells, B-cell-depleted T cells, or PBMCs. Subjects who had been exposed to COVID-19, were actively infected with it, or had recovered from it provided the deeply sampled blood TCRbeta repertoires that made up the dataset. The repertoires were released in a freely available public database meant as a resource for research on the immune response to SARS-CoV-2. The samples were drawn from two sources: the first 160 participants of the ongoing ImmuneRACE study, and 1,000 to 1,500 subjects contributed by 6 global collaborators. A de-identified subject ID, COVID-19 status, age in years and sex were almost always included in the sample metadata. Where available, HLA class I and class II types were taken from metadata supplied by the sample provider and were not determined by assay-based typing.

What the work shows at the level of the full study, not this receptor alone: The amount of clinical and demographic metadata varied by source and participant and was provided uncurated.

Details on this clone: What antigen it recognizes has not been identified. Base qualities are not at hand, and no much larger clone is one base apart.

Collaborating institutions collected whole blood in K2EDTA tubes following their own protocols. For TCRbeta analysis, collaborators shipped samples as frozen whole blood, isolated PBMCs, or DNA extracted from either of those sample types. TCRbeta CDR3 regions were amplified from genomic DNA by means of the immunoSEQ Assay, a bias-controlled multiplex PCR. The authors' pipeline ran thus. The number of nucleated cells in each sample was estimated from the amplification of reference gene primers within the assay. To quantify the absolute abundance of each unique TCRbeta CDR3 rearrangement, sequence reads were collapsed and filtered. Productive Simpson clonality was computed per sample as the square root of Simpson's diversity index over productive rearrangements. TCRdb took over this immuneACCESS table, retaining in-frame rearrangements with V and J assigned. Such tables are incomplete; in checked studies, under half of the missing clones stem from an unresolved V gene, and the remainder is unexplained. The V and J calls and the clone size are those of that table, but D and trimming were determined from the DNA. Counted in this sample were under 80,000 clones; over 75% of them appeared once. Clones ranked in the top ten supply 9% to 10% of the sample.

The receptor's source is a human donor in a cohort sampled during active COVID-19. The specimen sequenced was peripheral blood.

The nucleotide sequence is TGTGCCAGCAGCTTAAACAGGGGGCAGGGTACGCAGTATTTT. This sequence encodes CASSLNRGQGTQYF. The rearranged chain carries TRBV7-3 and TRBJ2-3, with TRBD1 matching 9 junction bases. V is pruned by 1 base and J by 8 bases, leaving 4 bases of the junction without a gene match. The CDR3 goes from the cysteine to the phenylalanine over 14 residues. Just the 42-base CDR3 DNA is kept, in frame starting at base 1. CDR1 is given as SGHTA and CDR2 as FQGTGA, both from the germline V gene.